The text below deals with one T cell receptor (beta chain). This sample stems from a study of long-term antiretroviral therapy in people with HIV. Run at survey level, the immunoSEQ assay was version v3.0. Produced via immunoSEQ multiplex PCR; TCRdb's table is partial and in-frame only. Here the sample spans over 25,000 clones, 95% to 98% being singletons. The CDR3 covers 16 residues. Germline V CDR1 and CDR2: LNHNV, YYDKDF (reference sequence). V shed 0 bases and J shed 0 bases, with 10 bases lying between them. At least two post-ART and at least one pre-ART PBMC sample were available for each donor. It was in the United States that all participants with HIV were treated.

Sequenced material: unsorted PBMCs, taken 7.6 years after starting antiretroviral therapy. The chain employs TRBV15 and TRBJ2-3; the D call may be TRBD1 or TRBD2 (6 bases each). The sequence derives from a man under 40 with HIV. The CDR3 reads CATSRDSGGSTDTQYF. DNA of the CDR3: TGTGCCACCAGCAGAGATTCCGGGGGCAGCACAGATACGCAGTATTTT.